One T cell receptor beta chain is described in this entry. The sample belongs to a study of T cell changes during pregnancy in multiple sclerosis. Libraries were prepared by immunoSEQ multiplex PCR; TCRdb keeps only in-frame clonotypes and omits some of them. This sample has about 66,000 clones, with approximately 90% found just once. Per the germline V gene, CDR1 is SGHRS and CDR2 is YFSETQ. V was pared by 1 base and J by 5 bases, with 2 bases of the junction left unmatched. The CDR3 contains 15 residues. This TCR came from a female donor with multiple sclerosis, enrolled in a pregnancy study. V gene TRBV5-1 combines with J gene TRBJ1-4; 10 positions agree with TRBD1. Here the sequenced sample was peripheral blood, taken in the third trimester of pregnancy. The CDR3 DNA sequence: TGCGCCAGCAGCTTGCAGGGACAGGGGAATGAAAAACTGTTTTTT. It specifies CASSLQGQGNEKLFF.